Shown below are 27 T cell receptor beta chains from a single sample sequenced in a study of blood T cell repertoires in COVID-19. Measured with immunoSEQ multiplex PCR; TCRdb has only the in-frame clones, and not every one. The sample has roughly 24,000 clones; 70% to 90% are singletons. Sequenced input: peripheral blood. The receptors originated from a man in his sixties or seventies with COVID-19, enrolled during active disease.

The chain carries TRBV6-1 and TRBJ2-7; TRBD1 agrees at 8 bases. This CDR3 comprises 17 residues. V was clipped by 1 base and J by 2 bases; unmatched bases: 10. Germline assignment: CDR1 MNHNS and CDR2 SASEGT. The CDR3 reads CASSEGRQGFLPYEQYF. CDR3 coding DNA: TGTGCCAGCAGTGAAGGCCGACAGGGGTTTTTACCCTACGAGCAGTACTTC.

This sequence joins TRBV5-1 and TRBJ2-5; TRBD2 agrees at 9 bases. V dropped 1 base and J dropped 0; count of bases not matched to a gene: 4. Per germline, CDR1 SGHRS and CDR2 YFSETQ. The CDR3 contains 16 residues. DNA of the CDR3: TGCGCCAGCAGCTTGCGAGCGGGAGGAAACCAAGAGACCCAGTACTTC. This codes for CASSLRAGGNQETQYF.

V gene TRBV18 combines with J gene TRBJ1-2; 7 nucleotides align to TRBD1. V shed 1 base, J shed 4 bases, and the junction held 3 bases outside the gene matches. This CDR3 has 14 residues. Germline V gene lookup returns CDR1 KGHSH and CDR2 LQKENI. The CDR3 DNA is TGTGCCAGCTCACCACAGGGGGCCGTCTATGGCTACACCTTC. Translating it yields CASSPQGAVYGYTF.

The rearrangement uses TRBV6-5 and TRBJ1-2; D is undetermined. Germline V CDR1 and CDR2: MNHEY, SVGAGI. Trimming removed 2 bases from V and 8 bases from J, with 18 bases in between. This CDR3 is built from 15 residues. CDR3 sequence reads: CASSYGTDVSGGYTF. The CDR3 region has the DNA TGTGCCAGCAGTTACGGAACGGACGTCAGCGGGGGCTACACCTTC.

This clone was seen a single time. The rearrangement uses TRBV4-1 and TRBJ1-5; D remains ambiguous. CDR3 length equals 14 residues. V lost 4 bases, J lost 1 base, and 8 bases lay in between. Germline CDR1 reads MGHRA; CDR2 reads YSYEKL. This chain's CDR3 is CASSPGISNQPQHF. The DNA of the CDR3 is TGCGCCAGCAGCCCGGGAATCAGCAATCAGCCCCAGCATTTT.

CDR3 in amino acids: CASKRGLAGSGADTQYF. The CDR3, as DNA: TGTGCCAGTAAACGGGGACTAGCGGGTTCAGGGGCAGATACGCAGTATTTT. The chain couples TRBV19 to TRBJ2-3, with 12 bases fitting TRBD2. V was pared by 7 bases and J by 4 bases, with 12 bases of the junction left unmatched. The germline V gene encodes CDR1 LNHDA and CDR2 SQIVND (reference sequence). CDR3 size: 17 residues.

This chain uses TRBV5-6 with TRBJ1-2; a possible D gene is TRBD1 (5 bases). Germline values: CDR1 SGHDT, CDR2 YYEEEE. V was trimmed by 3 bases and J by 8 bases, leaving 17 bases between them. There are 14 residues in the CDR3. CDR3 loop: CASSSQGWVGGYTF. For the CDR3, the DNA is TGTGCCAGCAGCTCGCAGGGTTGGGTGGGCGGCTACACCTTC.

The chain has TRBV5-4 and TRBJ2-7; D is perhaps TRBD2 (5 bases). The CDR3 consists of 12 residues. CDR1 is SGHNT, CDR2 YYREEE, per germline (reference sequence). V lost 0 bases, J lost 6 bases, and 7 bases lay in between. The CDR3 loop is CASSLAAGEQYF. CDR3 coding DNA: TGTGCCAGCAGCTTGGCCGCGGGCGAGCAGTACTTC.

In its sample, this clone was seen once. The chain combines TRBV5-8 with TRBJ1-4, with unresolved D. Germline assignment: CDR1 SGHTS and CDR2 YDEGEE. The CDR3 is made up of 13 amino acids. The V end was cut by 5 bases, the J end by 5 bases, with 10 bases between. The CDR3 DNA reads as TGTGCCAGCAGGGGCAGGCAGAATGAAAAACTGTTTTTT. Protein product: CASRGRQNEKLFF.

The J gene is TRBJ2-5, the V gene TRBV11-2, with 10 bases that match TRBD1. CDR1 is SGHAT and CDR2 is FQNNGV in the germline V gene. CDR3 size: 15 residues. The J segment lost 5 bases and the V segment lost 5 bases, leaving 8 bases of the junction unmatched. As DNA, the CDR3 is TGTGCCAGCAGCCAGCAGGGACAGGGGAGGGAGACCCAGTACTTC. The encoded protein is CASSQQGQGRETQYF. Supplemented by reference TRBV11-2 and TRBJ2-5, the full variable domain reads EAGVAQSPRYKIIEKRQSVAFWCNPISGHATLYWYQQILGQGPKLLIQFQNNGVVDDSQLPKDRFSAERLKGVDSTLKIQPAKLEDSAVYLCASSQQGQGRETQYFGPGTRLLVL.

V is TRBV19 and J is TRBJ1-1; 11 positions agree with TRBD1. Losses at the gene ends were 7 bases for V and 2 bases for J; bases not matched to a gene: 6. The CDR3 has 15 residues. CDR1 and CDR2 from the germline V gene are LNHDA and SQIVND (reference sequence). The DNA of the CDR3 is TGTGCCAGTAAGTGGGGACAGGGGGACAACACTGAAGCTTTCTTT. Protein product: CASKWGQGDNTEAFF.

V gene TRBV3-1 (or the pseudogene TRBV3-2) combines with J gene TRBJ2-7, with a possible D match to TRBD2 (6 bases). CDR3 length equals 14 residues. Germline assignment: CDR1 LGHDT and CDR2 YNNKEL (reference sequence). The germline V and J ends were trimmed by 0 bases and 6 bases, with 12 bases remaining between them. CDR3 in amino acids: CASSQDSGVGEQYF. The CDR3, as DNA: TGTGCCAGCAGCCAAGATTCGGGGGTTGGCGAGCAGTACTTC.

This rearrangement joins TRBV29-1 to TRBJ1-1; 7 nucleotides line up with TRBD1. The CDR3 loop spans 14 amino acids. Germline V lookup: CDR1 SQVTM, CDR2 ANQGSEA. In nucleotides, the CDR3 is TGCAGTGGGGGTTGGGTACCAGGGGGCACTGAAGCTTTCTTT. Amino acids: CSGGWVPGGTEAFF.

V and J are TRBV10-1 and TRBJ1-1; 11 bases match TRBD1. Germline-derived CDR1 and CDR2 are WNHNN and SYGVQD (reference sequence). Trimming at V came to 3 bases and at J to 5 bases, leaving 5 bases not matched to a gene. The CDR3 totals 15 residues. In DNA form, the CDR3 reads TGCGCCAGCAGTGAAGGACAGGGGGCGAAGACTGAAGCTTTCTTT. Amino acids: CASSEGQGAKTEAFF.

The V call is TRBV11-2, the J call TRBJ2-2; 8 bases line up with TRBD1. CDR1 is SGHAT and CDR2 is FQNNGV in the germline V gene. This CDR3 contains 15 residues. The J segment lost 3 bases and the V segment lost 6 bases, leaving 6 bases of the junction unmatched. The CDR3, as DNA: TGTGCCAGCAGTTTGACAGGGGTCGACACCGGGGAGCTGTTTTTT. This sequence encodes CASSLTGVDTGELFF.

The chain joins TRBV6-2 or TRBV6-3 to TRBJ1-1, with D maybe TRBD1 (5 bases). The germline V and J ends were trimmed by 0 bases and 0 bases, with 5 bases remaining between them. Germline V gives CDR1 MNHEY, CDR2 SVGEGT. The CDR3 length is 14 residues. DNA of the CDR3: TGTGCCAGCAGTTACTCGACAGTGAACACTGAAGCTTTCTTT. It encodes CASSYSTVNTEAFF.

The gene calls are TRBV6-1 and TRBJ2-6, with no clear D. The CDR3 loop spans 16 amino acids. The ends were cut back, 4 bases at V and 12 bases at J, with 22 bases in the middle. Germline CDR1 is MNHNS and CDR2 is SASEGT. In DNA, the CDR3 is TGTGCCAGCAGTGCCCGAGCAGGTCCCGTGCAAAGCGTCCTGACTTTC. Protein sequence: CASSARAGPVQSVLTF.

The chain couples TRBV7-2 to TRBJ1-2; D not certain. The germline V gene encodes CDR1 SGHTA and CDR2 FQGNSA. V was trimmed by 1 base and J by 0 bases, leaving 15 bases between them. The CDR3 loop spans 17 amino acids. The CDR3 sequence is CASSLDASRSANYGYTF. The CDR3 DNA follows: TGTGCCAGCAGCTTAGACGCGTCCCGATCGGCTAACTATGGCTACACCTTC.

The chain links TRBV15 to TRBJ1-5; no reliable D call. Germline CDR1 LNHNV, CDR2 YYDKDF (reference sequence). This CDR3 is 14 amino acids long. V lost 1 base and J lost 4, with 8 bases in between. The CDR3 sequence is CATSRGAPNQPQHF. The CDR3, as DNA: TGTGCCACCAGCAGAGGGGCACCGAATCAGCCCCAGCATTTT. The complete variable domain, with remaining parts taken from reference TRBV15 and TRBJ1-5, reads DAMVIQNPRYQVTQFGKPVTLSCSQTLNHNVMYWYQQKSSQAPKLLFHYYDKDFNNEADTPDNFQSRRPNTSFCFLDIRSPGLGDTAMYLCATSRGAPNQPQHFGDGTRLSIL.

The chain has TRBV6-5 and TRBJ1-5; D is undetermined. Germline CDR1 reads MNHEY; CDR2 reads SVGAGI. The length of the CDR3 is 13 residues. V gave up 10 bases and J gave up 5 bases, with 15 bases separating them. The CDR3 loop reads CATLVWRDQPQHF. DNA of the CDR3: TGTGCCACCCTAGTCTGGAGGGATCAGCCCCAGCATTTT.

The chain employs TRBV6-5 and TRBJ2-1, with D possibly TRBD2 on 5 matching bases. The CDR3 contains 15 residues. The germline V and J ends were trimmed by 4 bases and 5 bases, with 15 bases remaining between them. CDR1 and CDR2 (germline): MNHEY, SVGAGI. The CDR3 region has the DNA TGTGCCAGCAGTTCGGCCTCTCGGGGTAACAATGAGCAGTTCTTC. This codes for CASSSASRGNNEQFF.

This clone occurred once. The chain joins TRBV28 to TRBJ1-2; no definite D call. CDR3 length equals 13 residues. V lost 5 bases and J lost 6, with 13 bases in between. Germline lookup yields CDR1 MDHEN and CDR2 SYDVKM. Here the CDR3 reads CASSPGYGHGYTF. DNA for the CDR3: TGTGCCAGCAGTCCGGGTTATGGCCATGGCTACACCTTC.

This chain links TRBV6-5 with TRBJ1-2; no reliable D call. The CDR3 contains 10 residues. From germline, CDR1 is MNHEY and CDR2 SVGAGI. The germline V and J ends were trimmed by 8 bases and 2 bases, with 3 bases remaining between them. DNA for the CDR3: TGTGCCAGCCTAAACTATGGCTACACCTTC. Its protein product is CASLNYGYTF.

Written as DNA, the CDR3 is TGTGCCAGCAGCTTAGAACAGCCCTTCCTACATGGCTACACCTTC. Protein sequence: CASSLEQPFLHGYTF. The V gene is TRBV7-8, the J gene TRBJ1-2; no reliable D call. The CDR3 is 15 residues long. The germline CDR1 and CDR2 sequences are SGHVS and FQNEAQ. Trimming cost V 1 base and J 6 bases, with 15 bases left between them.

The chain links TRBV7-2 to TRBJ2-7; possibly TRBD2 for D (5 bases). This CDR3 contains 14 residues. Trimming shortened V by 3 bases and J by 2 bases, and 11 bases separated the two germline ends. The V gene's germline CDR1 is SGHTA and CDR2 FQGNSA. The CDR3 DNA reads TGTGCCAGCAGCTTGTCGGACTTTACCTACGAGCAGTACTTC. It translates to CASSLSDFTYEQYF.

The J gene is TRBJ1-1, the V gene TRBV7-2; D is unclear. The V and J ends lost 5 bases and 1 base respectively, with 11 bases between them. Germline lookup yields CDR1 SGHTA and CDR2 FQGNSA. The CDR3 spans 14 residues. The CDR3, as DNA: TGTGCCAGCAGCCATCTCAGTGGGAACACTGAAGCTTTCTTT. As protein: CASSHLSGNTEAFF.

The CDR3 nucleotides are TGTGCCAGCAGCTTAGAGCGGGGGGGGTTAAGGGCAGATACGCAGTATTTT. Its translation is CASSLERGGLRADTQYF. This chain connects TRBV11-2 to TRBJ2-3, with 9 positions matching TRBD2. The CDR3 has 17 residues. The germline V gene encodes CDR1 SGHAT and CDR2 FQNNGV. Trimming removed 0 bases from V and 4 bases from J; junction bases left unmatched: 8.